Included here is one TCR beta chain sequence, with context. Its cognate antigen is unknown. The sample originates from a study of cytomegalovirus exposure and HLA in healthy donors. Study background: Researchers previously reported finding fewer than 140 million unique TCR beta sequences from roughly 170 million T cells. Points from the study as a whole: As was reported, the classifier diagnosed cytomegalovirus status with high specificity and sensitivity.

PCR was performed using 60 Vbeta and 13 Jbeta primers. Some clones are missing from TCRdb's copy, which holds only in-frame ones; the method was immunoSEQ multiplex PCR. The table has 270,000 or so clones, just over 85% seen once. The TCR originated in a man aged 35 to 55 in good health and CMV-seropositive. The specimen sequenced was PBMCs.

The CDR3 here is CARPIDYYGYTF. The CDR3 DNA follows: TGTGCCAGACCCATAGATTACTATGGCTACACCTTC. The chain couples TRBV6-4 to TRBJ1-2; no clear D. The CDR3 contains 12 residues. Germline V gives CDR1 MRHNA, CDR2 SNTAGT. Trimming took off 9 bases at V and 3 bases at J, with 11 bases between the two ends.